These 32 T cell receptor beta chains share one sample of origin, sequenced in a study of glioma-infiltrating T cells after dendritic cell vaccination (dated by TCRdb to about 2016). Libraries were prepared through the immunoSEQ multiplex PCR assay. TCRdb carries this immuneACCESS record with in-frame sequences only. Its versions omit some clonotypes, under half of them owing to an unresolved V gene in the studies checked, with the rest unexplained. This sample gives around 72,000 clones in total; 80% to 85% of them show up just once. Together, the top ten hold around 8% of the sample. The material was blood, obtained before dendritic cell vaccination. The receptors were sampled from a human donor with glioblastoma.

The table lists this clone with a count of one. The V gene is TRBV5-6, the J gene TRBJ1-2; no clear D gene. The germline gives CDR1 SGHDT, CDR2 YYEEEE. The CDR3 loop spans 13 amino acids. V was pared by 0 bases and J by 8 bases, with 11 bases between. CDR3 loop: CASSLDPVYGYTF. DNA for the CDR3: TGTGCCAGCAGCTTGGATCCGGTTTACGGCTACACCTTC. The full variable domain, in which reference TRBV5-6 and TRBJ1-2 provide the parts outside the CDR3, is DAGVTQSPTHLIKTRGQQVTLRCSPKSGHDTVSWYQQALGQGPQFIFQYYEEEERQRGNFPDRFSGHQFPNYSSELNVNALLLGDSALYLCASSLDPVYGYTFGSGTRLTVV.

V is TRBV7-6 and J is TRBJ2-7; 9 nucleotides match TRBD1. This CDR3 has 14 residues. Trimming removed 4 bases from V and 3 bases from J; junction bases left unmatched: 4. The germline CDR1 and CDR2 sequences are SGHVS and FNYEAQ. The CDR3 DNA is TGTGCCAGCAGCTCACGGACAGGGGACTACGAGCAGTACTTC. It codes for CASSSRTGDYEQYF.

The gene calls are TRBV11-2 and TRBJ1-1; D is unclear. V was pared by 5 bases and J by 3 bases, with 16 bases between. This CDR3 has 15 amino acids. Germline V CDR1 and CDR2: SGHAT, FQNNGV. CDR3 DNA sequence: TGTGCCAGCAGCAATGGAGGGTATGGGGACACTGAAGCTTTCTTT. This gives the protein CASSNGGYGDTEAFF.

This clone was seen only once. The CDR3 DNA is TGTGCCACCAGCAGAGATGGGGGCTGGGGCAATGAGCAGTTCTTC. Translation: CATSRDGGWGNEQFF. The rearrangement uses TRBV15 and TRBJ2-1, with D possibly TRBD1 on 6 matching bases. Trimming pared 0 bases from V and 6 bases from J, leaving 12 bases between. The CDR3 sequence is 15 residues long. Germline assignment: CDR1 LNHNV and CDR2 YYDKDF (reference sequence). Together with reference TRBV15 and TRBJ2-1, the CDR3 gives the full variable domain: DAMVIQNPRYQVTQFGKPVTLSCSQTLNHNVMYWYQQKSSQAPKLLFHYYDKDFNNEADTPDNFQSRRPNTSFCFLDIRSPGLGDTAMYLCATSRDGGWGNEQFFGPGTRLTVL.

The chain carries TRBV2 and TRBJ2-7; a possible D gene is TRBD1 (5 bases). From germline, CDR1 is SNHLY and CDR2 FYNNEI. There are 13 residues in the CDR3. V gave up 8 bases and J gave up 2 bases, with 13 bases separating them. The CDR3 region has the DNA TGTGCCAGCCGGGCACAGGCGGCCTACGAGCAGTACTTC. Translating it yields CASRAQAAYEQYF.

The V gene is TRBV6-6, the J gene TRBJ1-1; 8 bases align to TRBD1. The J segment lost 3 bases and the V segment lost 11 bases, leaving 11 bases of the junction unmatched. Germline V gene sequence: CDR1 MNHNY, CDR2 SVGAGI (reference sequence). The CDR3 spans 14 residues. DNA of the CDR3: TGTGCCCTCAGGGGTGACAGGGGCGACACTGAAGCTTTCTTT. Amino acids: CALRGDRGDTEAFF.

The CDR3 is CASSLDSNYGYTF. The CDR3 DNA is TGTGCCAGCAGCTTAGACAGTAACTATGGCTACACCTTC. This chain uses TRBV7-3 with TRBJ1-2; D is perhaps TRBD1 (5 bases). V was clipped by 2 bases and J by 1 base, with 5 bases between them. The CDR3 runs to 13 residues. CDR1 is SGHTA and CDR2 is FQGTGA in the germline V gene.

The chain recombines TRBV6-1 with TRBJ1-3; a weak D match, TRBD1 (6 bases). The CDR3 runs 14 residues. Per the germline V gene, CDR1 is MNHNS and CDR2 is SASEGT. Trimming took 6 bases from V and 0 from J, leaving 9 bases between them. The CDR3 sequence: CASRGTSSGNTIYF. For the CDR3, the DNA is TGTGCCAGCAGAGGGACAAGCTCTGGAAACACCATATATTTT.

J is TRBJ1-2 and V is TRBV6-1; weak D call: TRBD1 (5 bases). V lost 5 bases to trimming and J lost 8 bases, with 15 bases between them. This CDR3 is built from 13 residues. Germline V gives CDR1 MNHNS, CDR2 SASEGT. This chain's CDR3 is CASSPIRVEGYTF. The CDR3 DNA reads TGTGCCAGCAGTCCGATCAGGGTAGAAGGCTACACCTTC.

The sample holds one count of this clone. This sequence joins TRBV11-2 and TRBJ1-6; D remains ambiguous. The length of the CDR3 is 14 residues. The V end lost 0 bases, the J end lost 8 bases, and 8 bases lay between the germline ends. Germline assignment: CDR1 SGHAT and CDR2 FQNNGV. As DNA, the CDR3 is TGTGCCAGCAGCTTAGATGGCCGGGATTCACCCCTCCACTTT. Translated, it gives CASSLDGRDSPLHF.

This chain uses TRBV19 with TRBJ2-5, with 9 bases identical to TRBD1. CDR1 and CDR2 (germline): LNHDA, SQIVND (reference sequence). The trim removed 5 bases at V and 1 base at J, leaving 8 bases unmatched. The CDR3 is 16 amino acids. In DNA, the CDR3 is TGTGCCAGTAGTGCCCACCGGGACAGGGCCCAAGAGACCCAGTACTTC. Amino acids: CASSAHRDRAQETQYF. Full variable domain (rest looked up from reference TRBV19 and TRBJ2-5): DGGITQSPKYLFRKEGQNVTLSCEQNLNHDAMYWYRQDPGQGLRLIYYSQIVNDFQKGDIAEGYSVSREKKESFPLTVTSAQKNPTAFYLCASSAHRDRAQETQYFGPGTRLLVL.

The chain carries TRBV19 and TRBJ2-1; the D gene is possibly TRBD1 (5 bases). The CDR3 runs 14 residues. The V end lost 3 bases, the J end lost 3 bases, and 9 bases lay between the germline ends. The V gene's germline CDR1 is LNHDA and CDR2 SQIVND (reference sequence). The CDR3 loop is CASSIDTGYNEQFF. The CDR3 DNA reads as TGTGCCAGTAGTATCGATACAGGCTACAATGAGCAGTTCTTC.

The genes are TRBV30 and TRBJ2-5, with D perhaps TRBD1 (7 bases). Trimming left V 3 bases short and J 1 base short, with 9 bases between. The CDR3 is 13 amino acids. In germline, CDR1 is GTSNPN, CDR2 SVGIG (reference sequence). The chain's CDR3 is CAWSQGGQETQYF. CDR3 nucleotides: TGTGCCTGGAGCCAGGGGGGCCAAGAGACCCAGTACTTC.

V gene TRBV5-1 combines with J gene TRBJ2-3; D may be TRBD1 (6 bases). The CDR3 covers 15 residues. The V and J ends lost 5 bases and 6 bases respectively, with 19 bases between them. Germline values: CDR1 SGHRS, CDR2 YFSETQ. Here the CDR3 DNA reads TGCGCCAGCAGAGTTAACAGGGATCAAGGGGATACGCAGTATTTT. Its protein product is CASRVNRDQGDTQYF.

This clone was counted only a few times. The genes are TRBV4-2 and TRBJ2-2; D possibly corresponds to TRBD1 (6 bases). CDR1 and CDR2 (germline): LGHNA, YNFKEQ. The CDR3 has 15 residues. The V end lost 0 bases, the J end lost 6 bases, and 11 bases lay between the germline ends. The CDR3 protein is CASSQDLGGSGELFF. In DNA, the CDR3 is TGTGCCAGCAGCCAAGATCTAGGGGGATCCGGGGAGCTGTTTTTT.

This chain joins TRBV2 and TRBJ1-4; D perhaps matches TRBD1 (5 bases). With 2 bases removed from V and 4 bases from J, the gap between germline ends came to 14 bases. There are 16 residues in the CDR3. In germline, CDR1 is SNHLY, CDR2 FYNNEI. The CDR3 sequence is CASSESMGGFNEKLFF. The CDR3 DNA follows: TGTGCCAGCAGTGAATCGATGGGGGGATTTAATGAAAAACTGTTTTTT.

V usage is TRBV7-6 and J usage is TRBJ2-1, with TRBD2 identical over 7 bases. Trimming cost V 4 bases and J 0 bases; bases outside gene matches: 9. Germline V CDR1 and CDR2: SGHVS, FNYEAQ. CDR3 length: 17 amino acids. The CDR3 loop is CASSSTTSAPSYNEQFF. The CDR3 DNA reads as TGTGCCAGCAGCTCGACCACTAGCGCTCCCTCCTACAATGAGCAGTTCTTC.

The chain joins TRBV6-1 to TRBJ1-4; 7 bases are shared with TRBD1. The V gene end was trimmed by 3 bases and the J gene end by 7 bases; junction bases not matched to a gene: 5. This CDR3 spans 14 amino acids. Germline CDR1 reads MNHNS; CDR2 reads SASEGT. The CDR3 region has the DNA TGTGCCAGCAGTGATACGGGACAGAGTGAAAAACTGTTTTTT. It yields the protein CASSDTGQSEKLFF.

The chain has TRBV10-3 and TRBJ2-7; 8 nucleotides match TRBD1. V trimming: 9 bases; J trimming: 2 bases; junction bases outside the gene matches: 0. The CDR3 consists of 11 residues. Germline CDR1 is ENHRY and CDR2 is SYGVKD. CDR3 protein: CAMGQAYEQYF. DNA of the CDR3: TGTGCCATGGGACAGGCCTACGAGCAGTACTTC.

The DNA of the CDR3 is TGTGCCAGCAAAATCTCCTGGGGCGGCGGGGAGCTGTTTTTT. Its protein is CASKISWGGGELFF. The chain carries TRBV6-5 and TRBJ2-2; the D gene is possibly TRBD1 (5 bases). This CDR3 is built from 14 residues. Trimming shortened V by 7 bases and J by 7 bases, and 16 bases separated the two germline ends. Germline V gene sequence: CDR1 MNHEY, CDR2 SVGAGI.

This sequence joins TRBV12-5 and TRBJ2-1, with TRBD1 matching 7 bases. The junction had 7 bases not matched to a gene; V was cut back by 1 base and J by 7 bases. CDR1 is LGHNT and CDR2 is FRNRAP in the germline V gene. The CDR3 totals 15 residues. The CDR3 bases are TGTGCTAGTGGTTTGGCGAGACAGGGACCAAATGAGCAGTTCTTC. It encodes CASGLARQGPNEQFF. The full variable domain, its missing parts supplied by reference TRBV12-5 and TRBJ2-1, is DARVTQTPRHKVTEMGQEVTMRCQPILGHNTVFWYRQTMMQGLELLAYFRNRAPLDDSGMPKDRFSAEMPDATLATLKIQPSEPRDSAVYFCASGLARQGPNEQFFGPGTRLTVL.

The rearrangement links TRBV2 to TRBJ1-5, with D possibly TRBD1 on 5 matching bases. Trimming took 3 bases from V and 3 from J, leaving 9 bases between them. The CDR3 has 14 residues. CDR1 is SNHLY and CDR2 is FYNNEI in the germline V gene. CDR3 protein: CASSEGRLNQPQHF. DNA for the CDR3: TGTGCCAGCAGTGAGGGGCGGCTCAATCAGCCCCAGCATTTT.

The chain links TRBV30 to TRBJ2-7; D is unresolved. V lost 0 bases to trimming and J lost 1 base, with 7 bases between them. Germline CDR1 and CDR2: GTSNPN and SVGIG (reference sequence). This CDR3 has 13 residues. The CDR3 sequence: CAWSVFLSYEQYF. As DNA, the CDR3 is TGTGCCTGGAGTGTATTCCTATCCTACGAGCAGTACTTC.

The CDR3 DNA is TGTGCCAGCAGCCCCCTGGTGCGAGATGAGCAGTTCTTC. Its protein is CASSPLVRDEQFF. The chain uses TRBV9 and TRBJ2-1; D is uncertain. The CDR3 is 13 amino acids. Germline V gene sequence: CDR1 SGDLS, CDR2 YYNGEE. Trimming removed 4 bases at V and 8 bases at J, with 13 bases between.

The gene calls are TRBV7-3 and TRBJ2-7, with TRBD1 matching 9 bases. The V gene end was trimmed by 3 bases and the J gene end by 2 bases; junction bases not matched to a gene: 2. Germline lookup yields CDR1 SGHTA and CDR2 FQGTGA. This CDR3 region has 14 residues. This chain's CDR3 is CASSFDRGTYEQYF. CDR3 nucleotides: TGTGCCAGCAGCTTTGACAGGGGGACCTACGAGCAGTACTTC.

This clone was seen a few times. The CDR3 reads CASSSYGTGAYNEQFF. The CDR3 coding sequence is TGTGCCAGCAGCTCCTACGGGACAGGGGCCTACAATGAGCAGTTCTTC. The V and J genes are TRBV5-4 and TRBJ2-1; 10 bases map to TRBD1. Per the germline V gene, CDR1 is SGHNT and CDR2 is YYREEE (reference sequence). The junction had 5 bases not matched to a gene; V was cut back by 3 bases and J by 2 bases. CDR3 length: 16 amino acids. Combining the CDR3 with reference TRBV5-4 and TRBJ2-1 gives the whole variable domain ETGVTQSPTHLIKTRGQQVTLRCSSQSGHNTVSWYQQALGQGPQFIFQYYREEENGRGNFPPRFSGLQFPNYSSELNVNALELDDSALYLCASSSYGTGAYNEQFFGPGTRLTVL.

The chain recombines TRBV9 with TRBJ1-6; 7 bases line up with TRBD1. The CDR3 has 14 residues. From germline, CDR1 is SGDLS and CDR2 YYNGEE. The V gene end was trimmed by 4 bases and the J gene end by 5 bases; junction bases not matched to a gene: 3. CDR3 sequence reads: CASSSGTDNSPLHF. Here the CDR3 DNA reads TGTGCCAGCAGCTCCGGGACAGATAATTCACCCCTCCACTTT.

The chain joins TRBV7-2 to TRBJ2-3; 14 nucleotides line up with TRBD2. Looked up from germline, CDR1 is SGHTA and CDR2 is FQGNSA. With 5 bases clipped from V and 3 bases from J, the junction kept 7 bases outside the gene matches. The CDR3 runs to 17 residues. Here the CDR3 DNA reads TGTGCCAGCAGCGTATCCGGGACTAGCGGGGGAACAGATACGCAGTATTTT. Translation: CASSVSGTSGGTDTQYF. The whole variable domain, remainder taken from reference TRBV7-2 and TRBJ2-3, is GAGVSQSPSNKVTEKGKDVELRCDPISGHTALYWYRQSLGQGLEFLIYFQGNSAPDKSGLPSDRFSAERTGGSVSTLTIQRTQQEDSAVYLCASSVSGTSGGTDTQYFGPGTRLTVL.

The gene calls are TRBV5-6 and TRBJ2-6; 7 bases map to TRBD1. This CDR3 contains 15 residues. The V segment lost 4 bases and the J segment 0 bases; nucleotides outside the gene matches: 1. Germline V gene data show CDR1 as SGHDT and CDR2 as YYEEEE. The CDR3 loop reads CASSRTGSGANVLTF. In DNA, the CDR3 is TGTGCCAGCAGCCGGACAGGCTCTGGGGCCAACGTCCTGACTTTC.

The chain links TRBV10-3 to TRBJ2-3, with D tentatively TRBD1 (6 bases). The ends were cut back, 2 bases at V and 0 bases at J, with 9 bases in the middle. The CDR3 has 15 residues. Germline CDR1 reads ENHRY; CDR2 reads SYGVKD. This CDR3 reads CAISEDRFSTDTQYF. CDR3 bases: TGTGCCATCAGTGAGGACAGGTTTAGCACAGATACGCAGTATTTT.

This clone was counted between two and nine times. This rearrangement joins TRBV30 to TRBJ2-7, with 7 bases aligning to TRBD1. This CDR3 has 15 amino acids. The V segment lost 0 bases and the J segment 1 base; nucleotides outside the gene matches: 6. Germline values: CDR1 GTSNPN, CDR2 SVGIG (reference sequence). The chain's CDR3 is CAWSVRQGASYEQYF. The DNA of the CDR3 is TGTGCCTGGAGTGTAAGACAGGGAGCATCCTACGAGCAGTACTTC.

The chain recombines TRBV6-5 with TRBJ2-3, with 15 bases that match TRBD2. Losses at the gene ends were 6 bases for V and 4 bases for J; bases not matched to a gene: 2. The CDR3 runs to 15 residues. The germline CDR1 and CDR2 sequences are MNHEY and SVGAGI. As DNA, the CDR3 is TGTGCCAGCAGCTGGACTAGCGGGGGGGCAGATACGCAGTATTTT. It yields the protein CASSWTSGGADTQYF.